This is a list of T cell receptor beta chains from one sample in a study of blood T cell repertoires in COVID-19. Here immunoSEQ multiplex PCR was the method, and the copy in TCRdb shows in-frame clones only, minus some. The sample carries under 65,000 clones, roughly 90% recorded once. Input material: peripheral blood. The source of these receptors is a man aged 45 to 65 with acute or convalescent COVID-19. Both conserved end residues are part of each CDR3. The D gene is left open where the match is weak. Clone sizes are given selectively: once, few, many, or a class where the clone is expanded.

>-|TRBV7-3|TRBJ2-7|once
CASSPGGPTYEQYF
TGTGCCAGCAGCCCCGGGGGGCCGACCTACGAGCAGTACTTC
>-|TRBV12-5|TRBJ1-5|-
CASVPSGAQPQHF
TGTGCTAGTGTTCCCTCAGGGGCCCAGCCCCAGCATTTT
>-|TRBV5-5|TRBJ1-5|-
CASSLAGANQPQHF
TGTGCCAGCAGCTTGGCAGGGGCAAATCAGCCCCAGCATTTT
>TRBD1|TRBV7-3|TRBJ2-1|-
CASSPQGPGGSLNEQFF
TGTGCCAGCAGCCCGCAGGGGCCAGGGGGAAGTTTGAATGAGCAGTTCTTC
>TRBD2|TRBV2|TRBJ2-3|few
CASSETGTTGTDTQYF
TGTGCCAGCAGTGAAACCGGGACTACCGGCACAGATACGCAGTATTTT
>-|TRBV15|TRBJ1-2|-
CATSRDIQGNGYTF
TGTGCCACCAGCAGAGATATCCAGGGTAACGGCTACACCTTC
>TRBD1|TRBV12-5|TRBJ1-3|-
CASGSGQNSASIGNTIYF
TGTGCTAGTGGTTCGGGACAGAACAGCGCCAGCATTGGAAACACCATATATTTT
>TRBD1|TRBV5-1|TRBJ2-7|-
CASSSGTGLPEQYF
TGCGCCAGCAGCTCCGGGACAGGGCTCCCCGAGCAGTACTTC
>-|TRBV12-3/TRBV12-4|TRBJ2-1|-
CASSRGTLSEQFF
TGTGCCAGCAGCCGCGGGACGTTAAGTGAGCAGTTCTTC
>-|TRBV10-1|TRBJ2-2|-
CASGRGNTGELFF
TGCGCCAGCGGGAGAGGGAACACCGGGGAGCTGTTTTTT
>-|TRBV2|TRBJ1-2|-
CASSENGLWGYTF
TGTGCCAGCAGTGAAAATGGCCTCTGGGGCTACACCTTC
>-|TRBV3-1/TRBV3-2|TRBJ1-2|-
CASSLHDRLGYGYTF
TGTGCCAGCAGCCTACACGACAGGCTCGGCTATGGCTACACCTTC
>TRBD1|TRBV30|TRBJ1-2|-
CAWSNGQAHYGYTF
TGTGCCTGGAGTAACGGACAGGCACACTATGGCTACACCTTC
>TRBD2|TRBV7-3|TRBJ2-1|few
CASAPGTSGNEQFF
TGTGCCAGTGCGCCCGGGACTAGCGGTAATGAGCAGTTCTTC
>-|TRBV6-5|TRBJ2-7|-
CASSTGSTYEQYF
TGTGCCAGCAGCACAGGGTCAACCTACGAGCAGTACTTC
>-|TRBV19|TRBJ1-5|-
CASSIKRSNQPQHF
TGTGCCAGTAGTATCAAACGGAGTAATCAGCCCCAGCATTTT
>TRBD2|TRBV5-1|TRBJ2-5|-
CASSLAASGGLSETQYF
TGCGCCAGCAGCTTGGCAGCTAGCGGGGGGTTGAGCGAGACCCAGTACTTC
>TRBD1|TRBV11-2|TRBJ1-4|-
CASSLVRGQGEKLFF
TGTGCCAGCAGCTTAGTCAGGGGGCAAGGAGAAAAACTGTTTTTT
>-|TRBV21-1|TRBJ1-1|-
CASSNPRDFTEAFF
TGTGCCAGCAGCAACCCCAGGGATTTCACTGAAGCTTTCTTT
>-|TRBV10-2|TRBJ1-3|once
CASSTGHLSGNTIYF
TGCGCCAGCAGTACGGGACACCTCTCTGGAAACACCATATATTTT
>-|TRBV15|TRBJ1-2|-
CATSRPDSSYGYTF
TGTGCCACCAGCCGACCTGACAGTTCCTATGGCTACACCTTC
>-|TRBV7-2|TRBJ1-5|-
CASSLGAFNQPQHF
TGTGCCAGCAGCTTAGGGGCTTTTAATCAGCCCCAGCATTTT
>-|TRBV7-6|TRBJ1-5|-
CASSLGGGLGEPQHF
TGTGCCAGCAGCTTAGGCGGGGGGCTCGGGGAGCCCCAGCATTTT
>TRBD2|TRBV19|TRBJ2-7|-
CASSIGTSGGSYEQYF
TGTGCCAGTAGTATTGGGACTAGCGGGGGCTCCTACGAGCAGTACTTC
>TRBD2|TRBV19|TRBJ2-3|-
CASSITLAGGPTDTQYF
TGTGCCAGTAGTATAACACTAGCGGGGGGGCCCACAGATACGCAGTATTTT
>-|TRBV27|TRBJ2-7|-
CASSRDRPPYEQYF
TGTGCCAGCAGTCGCGACAGGCCCCCCTACGAGCAGTACTTC
>-|TRBV9|TRBJ2-5|-
CASSVEREETQYF
TGTGCCAGCAGCGTAGAAAGAGAAGAGACCCAGTACTTC
>-|TRBV7-9|TRBJ1-1|-
CASSSGGQGPAEAFF
TGTGCCAGCAGCTCGGGGGGGCAGGGGCCCGCTGAAGCTTTCTTT
>-|TRBV19|TRBJ2-3|few
CASSTSDTQYF
TGTGCCAGTAGTACGTCAGATACGCAGTATTTT
>TRBD1|TRBV28|TRBJ1-2|-
CASSSTGIGYTF
TGTGCCAGCAGTTCGACAGGGATCGGCTACACCTTC
>TRBD1|TRBV4-1|TRBJ2-7|once
CASSQARGQGASEQYF
TGCGCCAGCAGCCAAGCTCGGGGACAGGGGGCGAGCGAGCAGTACTTC
>TRBD2|TRBV2|TRBJ2-1|once
CASKGGGAYEQFF
TGTGCCAGCAAGGGCGGGGGGGCGTATGAGCAGTTCTTC
>-|TRBV18|TRBJ1-1|-
CASSPNRANTEAFF
TGTGCCAGCTCACCCAACAGGGCGAACACTGAAGCTTTCTTT
>-|TRBV18|TRBJ2-7|-
CASSRLDSHTYEQYF
TGTGCCAGCTCTCGCTTGGACAGTCACACCTACGAGCAGTACTTC
>-|TRBV7-3|TRBJ2-1|-
CASSFGGAGYNEQFF
TGTGCCAGCAGCTTCGGAGGGGCGGGCTACAATGAGCAGTTCTTC
>-|TRBV5-4|TRBJ2-7|-
CASSLGAGFSSYEQYF
TGTGCCAGCAGCTTGGGGGCCGGATTCAGCTCCTACGAGCAGTACTTC
>-|TRBV7-9|TRBJ2-3|-
CASSLGLLSTDTQYF
TGTGCCAGCAGCCTTGGACTGCTGAGCACAGATACGCAGTATTTT
>-|TRBV10-3|TRBJ2-7|-
CAISEARKYGNEQYF
TGTGCCATCAGTGAAGCGCGCAAGTACGGCAACGAGCAGTACTTC
>-|TRBV14|TRBJ1-1|-
CASSQTMTEAFF
TGTGCCAGCAGCCAAACAATGACTGAAGCTTTCTTT
>-|TRBV15|TRBJ2-7|-
CATSRGSSIDEQYF
TGTGCCACCAGCAGGGGGAGTAGTATCGACGAGCAGTACTTC
>-|TRBV2|TRBJ2-3|-
CASSEPSAGPDTQYF
TGTGCCAGCAGTGAACCGAGCGCCGGCCCAGATACGCAGTATTTT
>-|TRBV30|TRBJ1-3|-
CAWGAEIRTGNTIYF
TGTGCGTGGGGGGCAGAGATACGGACTGGAAACACCATATATTTT
>TRBD1|TRBV7-3|TRBJ2-2|-
CASSLETGFGGELFF
TGTGCCAGCAGCTTGGAGACAGGGTTCGGCGGGGAGCTGTTTTTT
>TRBD1|TRBV5-1|TRBJ2-3|-
CASNIGGVSTDTQYF
TGCGCCAGCAATATAGGGGGCGTCAGCACAGATACGCAGTATTTT
>TRBD1|TRBV6-5|TRBJ2-7|-
CASRLWGQGYEQYF
TGTGCCAGCAGGTTATGGGGACAGGGTTACGAGCAGTACTTC
>-|TRBV5-1|TRBJ2-4|-
CASSLYPVERGTKNIQYF
TGCGCCAGCAGCTTGTACCCTGTGGAGAGGGGGACCAAAAACATTCAGTACTTC
>TRBD2|TRBV10-2|TRBJ2-7|-
CASSPTGGTAYEQYF
TGCGCCAGCAGTCCGACGGGGGGGACTGCCTACGAGCAGTACTTC
>TRBD1|TRBV7-2|TRBJ1-3|once
CASSEQGSSGNTIYF
TGTGCCAGCAGCGAACAGGGGTCCTCTGGAAACACCATATATTTT
>-|TRBV5-8|TRBJ2-7|-
CASSFGGGRSYEQYF
TGTGCCAGCAGCTTTGGCGGGGGCAGGTCCTACGAGCAGTACTTC
>-|TRBV27|TRBJ2-7|-
CASSYFRTLSYEQYF
TGTGCCAGCAGTTACTTTCGAACCCTCTCCTACGAGCAGTACTTC
>-|TRBV4-1|TRBJ2-7|-
CASSLRTGGGEQYF
TGCGCCAGCAGCCTGAGGACAGGAGGAGGGGAGCAGTACTTC
>-|TRBV2|TRBJ1-1|-
CASNPRMYTEAFF
TGTGCCAGCAATCCCAGGATGTACACTGAAGCTTTCTTT